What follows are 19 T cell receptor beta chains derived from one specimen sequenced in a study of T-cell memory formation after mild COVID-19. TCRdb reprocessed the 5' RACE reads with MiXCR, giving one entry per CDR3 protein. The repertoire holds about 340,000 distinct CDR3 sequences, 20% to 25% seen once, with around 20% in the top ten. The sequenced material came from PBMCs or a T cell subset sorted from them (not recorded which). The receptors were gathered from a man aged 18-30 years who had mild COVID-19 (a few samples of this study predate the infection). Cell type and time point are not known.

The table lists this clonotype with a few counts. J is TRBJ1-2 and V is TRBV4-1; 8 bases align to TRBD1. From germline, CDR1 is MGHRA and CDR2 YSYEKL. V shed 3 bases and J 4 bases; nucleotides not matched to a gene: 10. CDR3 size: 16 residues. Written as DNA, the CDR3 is TGCGCCAGCAGCCACCCCGGACAGGGTCCTACCTATGGCTACACCTTC. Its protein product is CASSHPGQGPTYGYTF.

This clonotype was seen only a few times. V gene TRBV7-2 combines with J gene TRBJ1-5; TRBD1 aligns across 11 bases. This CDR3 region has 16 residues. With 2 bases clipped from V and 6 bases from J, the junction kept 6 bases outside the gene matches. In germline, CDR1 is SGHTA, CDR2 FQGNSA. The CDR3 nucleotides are TGTGCCAGCAGCTTATGGGCGGGACAGGGGGGTCAGCCCCAGCATTTT. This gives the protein CASSLWAGQGGQPQHF.

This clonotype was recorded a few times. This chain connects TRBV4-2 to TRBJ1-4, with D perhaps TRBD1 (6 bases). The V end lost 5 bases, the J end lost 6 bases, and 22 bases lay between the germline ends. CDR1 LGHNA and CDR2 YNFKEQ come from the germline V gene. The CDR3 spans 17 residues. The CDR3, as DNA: TGTGCCAGCAGCGCCCTAACAGGGTTAGTTGAAGATGAAAAACTGTTTTTT. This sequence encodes CASSALTGLVEDEKLFF.

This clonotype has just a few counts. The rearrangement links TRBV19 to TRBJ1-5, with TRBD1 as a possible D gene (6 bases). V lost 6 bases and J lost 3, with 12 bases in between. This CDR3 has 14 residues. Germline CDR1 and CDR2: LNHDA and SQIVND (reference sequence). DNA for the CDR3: TGTGCCAGTAGCTTATGGACAGCCAATCAGCCCCAGCATTTT. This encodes CASSLWTANQPQHF.

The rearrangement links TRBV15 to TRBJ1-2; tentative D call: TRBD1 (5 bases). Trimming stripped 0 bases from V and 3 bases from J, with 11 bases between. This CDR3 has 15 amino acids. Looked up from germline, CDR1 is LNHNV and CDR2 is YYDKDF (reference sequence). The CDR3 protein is CATSRDLGRDYGYTF. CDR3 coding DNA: TGTGCCACCAGCAGAGATCTAGGCAGGGACTATGGCTACACCTTC.

CDR3 in amino acids: CSVAGGGGEKLFF. CDR3 bases: TGCAGCGTTGCCGGAGGAGGTGGCGAAAAACTGTTTTTT. The chain employs TRBV29-1 and TRBJ1-4; D unclear. Germline CDR1 reads SQVTM; CDR2 reads ANQGSEA. CDR3 size: 13 residues. V was trimmed by 4 bases and J by 8 bases, leaving 14 bases between them. The full variable domain, with the rest looked up from reference TRBV29-1 and TRBJ1-4, is SAVISQKPSRDICQRGTSLTIQCQVDSQVTMMFWYRQQPGQSLTLIATANQGSEATYESGFVIDKFPISRPNLTFSTLTVSNMSPEDSSIYLCSVAGGGGEKLFFGSGTQLSVL.

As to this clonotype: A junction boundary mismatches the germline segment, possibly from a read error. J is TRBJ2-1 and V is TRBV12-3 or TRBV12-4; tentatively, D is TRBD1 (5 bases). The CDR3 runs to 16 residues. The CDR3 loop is CASSLGHLRTYNEQFF. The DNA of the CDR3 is TGTGCCAGCAGCTTAGGACACCTCAGAACCTACAATGAGCAGTTCTTC.

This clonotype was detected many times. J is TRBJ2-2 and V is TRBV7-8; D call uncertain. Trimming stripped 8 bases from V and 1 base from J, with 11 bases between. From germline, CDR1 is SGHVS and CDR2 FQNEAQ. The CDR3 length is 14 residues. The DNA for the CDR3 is TGTGCCAGCCAACGAAGCAAGAACACCGGGGAGCTGTTTTTT. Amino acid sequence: CASQRSKNTGELFF.

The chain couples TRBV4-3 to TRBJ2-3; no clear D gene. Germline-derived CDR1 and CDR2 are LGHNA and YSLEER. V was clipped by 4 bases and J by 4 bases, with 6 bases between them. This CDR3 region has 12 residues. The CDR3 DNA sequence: TGCGCCAGCAGCCGTACCGCAGATACGCAGTATTTT. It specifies CASSRTADTQYF.

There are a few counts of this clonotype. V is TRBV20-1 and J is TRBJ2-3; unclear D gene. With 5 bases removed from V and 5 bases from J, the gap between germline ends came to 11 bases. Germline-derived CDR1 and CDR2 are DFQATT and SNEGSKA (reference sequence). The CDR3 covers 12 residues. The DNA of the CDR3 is TGCAGTGCTTCCCAGGCTCTAGATACGCAGTATTTT. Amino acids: CSASQALDTQYF.

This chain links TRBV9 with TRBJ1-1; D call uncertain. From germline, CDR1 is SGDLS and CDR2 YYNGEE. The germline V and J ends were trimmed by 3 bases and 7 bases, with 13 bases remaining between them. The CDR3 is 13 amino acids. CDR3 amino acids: CASSAPGPDEAFF. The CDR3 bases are TGTGCCAGCAGCGCTCCGGGTCCTGATGAAGCTTTCTTT.

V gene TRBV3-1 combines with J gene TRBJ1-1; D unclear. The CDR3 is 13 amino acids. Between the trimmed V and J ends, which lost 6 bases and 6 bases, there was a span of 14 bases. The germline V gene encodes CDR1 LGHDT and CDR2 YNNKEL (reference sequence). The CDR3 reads CASSAEGFSEAFF. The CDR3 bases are TGTGCCAGCAGTGCCGAGGGTTTCTCTGAAGCTTTCTTT.

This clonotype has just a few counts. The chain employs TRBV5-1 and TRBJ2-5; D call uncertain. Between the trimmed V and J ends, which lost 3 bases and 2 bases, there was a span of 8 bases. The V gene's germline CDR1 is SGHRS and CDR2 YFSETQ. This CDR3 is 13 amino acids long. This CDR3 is CASSWQDQETQYF. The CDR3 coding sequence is TGCGCCAGCAGCTGGCAGGATCAAGAGACCCAGTACTTC.

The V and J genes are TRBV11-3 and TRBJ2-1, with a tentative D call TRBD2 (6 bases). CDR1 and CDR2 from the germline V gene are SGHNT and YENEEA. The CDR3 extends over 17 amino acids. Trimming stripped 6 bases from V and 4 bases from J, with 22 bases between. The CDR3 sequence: CASSLRSGAGPYNEQFF. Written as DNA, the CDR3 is TGTGCCAGCAGTCTAAGGTCGGGAGCTGGCCCTTACAATGAGCAGTTCTTC.

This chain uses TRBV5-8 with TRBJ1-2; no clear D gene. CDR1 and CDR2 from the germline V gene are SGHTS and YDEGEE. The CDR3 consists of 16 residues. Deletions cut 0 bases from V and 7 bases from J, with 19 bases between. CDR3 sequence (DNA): TGTGCCAGCAGCTTGGGCGGGAGCGGATTGGGTTTTGGCTACACCTTC. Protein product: CASSLGGSGLGFGYTF.

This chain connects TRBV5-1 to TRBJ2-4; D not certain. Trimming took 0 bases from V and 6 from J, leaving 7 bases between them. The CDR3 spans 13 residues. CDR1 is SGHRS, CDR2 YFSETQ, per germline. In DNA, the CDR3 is TGCGCCAGCAGCTTGGGAGGAGTAAACATTCAGTACTTC. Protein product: CASSLGGVNIQYF.

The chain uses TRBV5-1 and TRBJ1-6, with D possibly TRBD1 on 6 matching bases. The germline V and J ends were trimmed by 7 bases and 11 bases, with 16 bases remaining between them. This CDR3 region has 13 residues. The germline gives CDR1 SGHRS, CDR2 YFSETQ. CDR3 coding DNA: TGCGCCAGCGCACAGGGACCAGAAACACCCCTCCACTTT. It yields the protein CASAQGPETPLHF. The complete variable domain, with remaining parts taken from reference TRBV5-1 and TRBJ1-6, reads KAGVTQTPRYLIKTRGQQVTLSCSPISGHRSVSWYQQTPGQGLQFLFEYFSETQRNKGNFPGRFSGRQFSNSRSEMNVSTLELGDSALYLCASAQGPETPLHFGNGTRLTVT.

The CDR3, as DNA: TGCGCCAGCAGCTTGGTCTCCCCCGGCTCCTATGGCTACACCTTC. It codes for CASSLVSPGSYGYTF. The V gene is TRBV5-1, the J gene TRBJ1-2; D call uncertain. The CDR3 is 15 residues long. The germline V and J ends were trimmed by 0 bases and 4 bases, with 13 bases remaining between them. Germline CDR1 and CDR2: SGHRS and YFSETQ. The whole variable domain, filled in from reference TRBV5-1 and TRBJ1-2, reads KAGVTQTPRYLIKTRGQQVTLSCSPISGHRSVSWYQQTPGQGLQFLFEYFSETQRNKGNFPGRFSGRQFSNSRSEMNVSTLELGDSALYLCASSLVSPGSYGYTFGSGTRLTVV.

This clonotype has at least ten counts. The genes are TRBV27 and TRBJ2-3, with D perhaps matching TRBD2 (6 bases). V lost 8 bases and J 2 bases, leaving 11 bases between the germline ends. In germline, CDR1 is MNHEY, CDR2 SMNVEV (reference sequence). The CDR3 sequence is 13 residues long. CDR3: CASRRDSTDTQYF. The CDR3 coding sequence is TGTGCCAGCCGCAGGGACTCCACAGATACGCAGTATTTT.